Listed below are T cell receptor beta chains from one sample, sequenced in a study of T cell repertoires in cytomegalovirus infection. MiXCR was run by TCRdb on the reads, yielding one entry per CDR3 protein. The sample contains roughly 720,000 distinct CDR3 sequences, 35% to 45% of which appear only once. Sequencing was done on a sample of PBMCs. The receptors come from a human donor in good health (CMV status not recorded). Some clones in this sample may be carry-over from other donors' samples. Both conserved end residues are part of each CDR3. Each record gives: D gene, clone size, V gene, J gene, CDR3 DNA, CDR3 protein. D genes are given only for firm matches. Clone size is given for some rows only: seen once, a few or many times, or a class if the clone is expanded.

D gene: NA
clone size: NA
V gene: TRBV7-9
J gene: TRBJ2-2
CDR3 DNA: TGTGCCAGCAGCTTAGTAGCAGACACCGGGGAGCTGTTTTTT
CDR3 protein: CASSLVADTGELFF

D gene: TRBD2
clone size: NA
V gene: TRBV12-3/TRBV12-4
J gene: TRBJ2-2
CDR3 DNA: TGTGCCAGCAGTTTTCTCCGGCGGGGGGGCCTCCTGAGCTCGAACACCGGGGAGCTGTTTTTT
CDR3 protein: CASSFLRRGGLLSSNTGELFF

D gene: NA
clone size: NA
V gene: TRBV7-9
J gene: TRBJ1-2
CDR3 DNA: TGTGCCAGCAGCCCTCGGACGGCGCGGGACTATGGCTACACCTTC
CDR3 protein: CASSPRTARDYGYTF

D gene: NA
clone size: NA
V gene: TRBV7-6
J gene: TRBJ2-5
CDR3 DNA: TGTGCCAGCAGCTTAGGTAGCGAGGGGTTCCAAGAGACCCAGTACTTC
CDR3 protein: CASSLGSEGFQETQYF

D gene: NA
clone size: NA
V gene: TRBV29-1
J gene: TRBJ2-7
CDR3 DNA: TGCAGCGTTCGCAGGGACACCAATTCCTACGAGCAGTACTTC
CDR3 protein: CSVRRDTNSYEQYF

D gene: NA
clone size: NA
V gene: TRBV10-3
J gene: TRBJ1-5
CDR3 DNA: TGTGCCATCAGGGCCGGCAGGGGCGGGAGTGAACAGCCCCAGCATTTT
CDR3 protein: CAIRAGRGGSEQPQHF

D gene: TRBD1
clone size: many
V gene: TRBV19
J gene: TRBJ1-2
CDR3 DNA: TGTGCCGGCCGGACAGGGGACTATGGCTACACCTTC
CDR3 protein: CAGRTGDYGYTF

D gene: TRBD2
clone size: NA
V gene: TRBV9
J gene: TRBJ2-1
CDR3 DNA: TGTTCCAGCAGCCCAGTACTAGCGCGTTTCAATGAGCAGTTCTTC
CDR3 protein: CSSSPVLARFNEQFF

D gene: NA
clone size: NA
V gene: TRBV19
J gene: TRBJ1-6
CDR3 DNA: TGTGCCAGTAGTATGGAGGAGGTCTCACCCCTCCACTTT
CDR3 protein: CASSMEEVSPLHF

D gene: NA
clone size: few
V gene: TRBV11-3
J gene: TRBJ2-2
CDR3 DNA: TGTGCCAGCAGCTTAGACGGGATTAAGGGGGAGCTGTTTTTT
CDR3 protein: CASSLDGIKGELFF